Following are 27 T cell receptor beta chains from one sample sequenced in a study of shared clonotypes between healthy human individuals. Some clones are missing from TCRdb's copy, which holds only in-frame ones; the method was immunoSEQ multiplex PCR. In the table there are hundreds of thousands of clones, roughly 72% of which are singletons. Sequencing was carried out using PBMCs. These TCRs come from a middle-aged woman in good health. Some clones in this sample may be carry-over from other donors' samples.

DNA for the CDR3: TGTGCCAGCAGCCCGAACTCTCGCCGGGCGATAATAACCGGGGAGCTGTTTTTT. This codes for CASSPNSRRAIITGELFF. V usage is TRBV7-8 and J usage is TRBJ2-2, with D unresolved. From germline, CDR1 is SGHVS and CDR2 FQNEAQ. V lost 5 bases to trimming and J lost 5 bases, with 24 bases between them. The CDR3 runs 18 residues.

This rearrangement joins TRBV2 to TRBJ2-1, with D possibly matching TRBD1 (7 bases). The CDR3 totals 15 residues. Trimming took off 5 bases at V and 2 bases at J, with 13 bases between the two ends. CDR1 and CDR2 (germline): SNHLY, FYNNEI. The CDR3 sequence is CASSWRDSPYNEQFF. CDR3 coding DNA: TGTGCCAGCAGTTGGCGGGACAGCCCCTACAATGAGCAGTTCTTC.

The CDR3 region is CASSRAQETQYF. Here the CDR3 DNA reads TGTGCCAGTTCCAGGGCCCAAGAGACCCAGTACTTC. The rearrangement uses TRBV19 and TRBJ2-5; D might be TRBD1 (5 bases). The germline V and J ends were trimmed by 8 bases and 1 base, with 8 bases remaining between them. In germline, CDR1 is LNHDA, CDR2 SQIVND (reference sequence). The CDR3 extends over 12 amino acids.

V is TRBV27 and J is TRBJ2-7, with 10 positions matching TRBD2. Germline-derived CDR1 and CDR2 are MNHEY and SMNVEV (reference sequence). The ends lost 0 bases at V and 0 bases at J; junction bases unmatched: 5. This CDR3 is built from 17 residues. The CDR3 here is CASSLSFPSGSSYEQYF. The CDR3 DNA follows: TGTGCCAGCAGTTTATCCTTCCCTAGCGGGAGCTCCTACGAGCAGTACTTC.

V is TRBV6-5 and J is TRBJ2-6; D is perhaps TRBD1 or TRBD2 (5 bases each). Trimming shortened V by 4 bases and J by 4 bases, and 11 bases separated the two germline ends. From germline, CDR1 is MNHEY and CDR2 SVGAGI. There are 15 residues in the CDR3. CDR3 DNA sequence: TGTGCCAGCAGTTTGAGGGGCCCCGGGGCCAACGTCCTGACTTTC. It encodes CASSLRGPGANVLTF.

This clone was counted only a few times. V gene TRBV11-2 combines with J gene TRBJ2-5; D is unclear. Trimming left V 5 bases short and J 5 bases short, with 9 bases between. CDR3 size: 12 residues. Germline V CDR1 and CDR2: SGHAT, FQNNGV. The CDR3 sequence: CASSARPETQYF. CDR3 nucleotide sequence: TGTGCCAGCAGCGCCCGCCCTGAGACCCAGTACTTC.

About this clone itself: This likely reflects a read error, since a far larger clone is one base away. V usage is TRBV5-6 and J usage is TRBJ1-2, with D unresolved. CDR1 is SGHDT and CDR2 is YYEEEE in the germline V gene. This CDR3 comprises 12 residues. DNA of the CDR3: TGTGCCGGCAGCTTGGGCGGTCAGGGCTACACCTTC. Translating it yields CAGSLGGQGYTF.

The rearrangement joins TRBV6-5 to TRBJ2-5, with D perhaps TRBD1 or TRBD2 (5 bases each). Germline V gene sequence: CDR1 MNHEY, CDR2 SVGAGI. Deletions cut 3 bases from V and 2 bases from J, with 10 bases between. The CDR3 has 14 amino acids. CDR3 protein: CASSYGTFQETQYF. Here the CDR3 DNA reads TGTGCCAGCAGTTATGGGACCTTTCAAGAGACCCAGTACTTC.

The CDR3 region is CASSLDSGRAGEQFF. The CDR3 DNA reads as TGTGCCAGCAGTTTAGATAGCGGGAGGGCTGGTGAGCAGTTCTTC. The V gene is TRBV28, the J gene TRBJ2-1; 11 bases line up with TRBD2. Germline CDR1 reads MDHEN; CDR2 reads SYDVKM. The junction had 6 bases not matched to a gene; V was cut back by 2 bases and J by 9 bases. The CDR3 consists of 15 residues.

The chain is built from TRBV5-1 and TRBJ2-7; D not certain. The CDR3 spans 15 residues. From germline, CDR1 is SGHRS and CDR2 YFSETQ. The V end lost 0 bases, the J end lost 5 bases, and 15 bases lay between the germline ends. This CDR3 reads CASSLGAALGNEQYF. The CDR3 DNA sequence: TGCGCCAGCAGCTTGGGCGCAGCCCTGGGGAACGAGCAGTACTTC.

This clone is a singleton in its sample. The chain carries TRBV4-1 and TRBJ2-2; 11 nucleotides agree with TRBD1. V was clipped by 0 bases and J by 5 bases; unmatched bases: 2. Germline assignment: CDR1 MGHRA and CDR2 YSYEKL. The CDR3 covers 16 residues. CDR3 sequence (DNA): TGCGCCAGCAGCCAAGAGGACAGGGGGCGAACCGGGGAGCTGTTTTTT. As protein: CASSQEDRGRTGELFF.

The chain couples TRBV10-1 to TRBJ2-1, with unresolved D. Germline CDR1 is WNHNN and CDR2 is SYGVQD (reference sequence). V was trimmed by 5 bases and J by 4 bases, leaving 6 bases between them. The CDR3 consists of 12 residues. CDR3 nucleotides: TGCGCCAGCAGTAAGACTTACAATGAGCAGTTCTTC. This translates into CASSKTYNEQFF.

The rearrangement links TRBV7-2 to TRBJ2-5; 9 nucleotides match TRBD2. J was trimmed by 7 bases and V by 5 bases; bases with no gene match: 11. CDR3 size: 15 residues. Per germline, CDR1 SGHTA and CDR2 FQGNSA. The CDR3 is CASSPRTSALGTQYF. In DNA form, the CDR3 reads TGTGCCAGCAGCCCCCGGACTAGCGCCCTCGGGACCCAGTACTTC. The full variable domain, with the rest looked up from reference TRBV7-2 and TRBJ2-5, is GAGVSQSPSNKVTEKGKDVELRCDPISGHTALYWYRQSLGQGLEFLIYFQGNSAPDKSGLPSDRFSAERTGGSVSTLTIQRTQQEDSAVYLCASSPRTSALGTQYFGPGTRLLVL.

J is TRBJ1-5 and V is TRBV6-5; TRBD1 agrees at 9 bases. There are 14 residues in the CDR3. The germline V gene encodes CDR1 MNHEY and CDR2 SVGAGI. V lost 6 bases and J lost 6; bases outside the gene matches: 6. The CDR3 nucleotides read TGTGCCAGCAGACGACAGGGGGGGGTTCAGCCCCAGCATTTT. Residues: CASRRQGGVQPQHF.

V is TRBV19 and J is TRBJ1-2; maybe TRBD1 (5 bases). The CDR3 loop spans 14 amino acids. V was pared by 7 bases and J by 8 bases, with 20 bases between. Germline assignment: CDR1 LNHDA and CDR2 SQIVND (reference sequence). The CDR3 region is CASTPPGLKGGYTF. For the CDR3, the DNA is TGTGCCAGTACCCCCCCGGGTCTCAAGGGGGGCTACACCTTC.

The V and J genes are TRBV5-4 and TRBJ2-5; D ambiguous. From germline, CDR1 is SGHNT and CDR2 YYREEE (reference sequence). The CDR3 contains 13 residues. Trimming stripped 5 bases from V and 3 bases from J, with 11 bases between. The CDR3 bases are TGTGCCAGCAGTCCGTCCCAAGAAGAGACCCAGTACTTC. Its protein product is CASSPSQEETQYF.

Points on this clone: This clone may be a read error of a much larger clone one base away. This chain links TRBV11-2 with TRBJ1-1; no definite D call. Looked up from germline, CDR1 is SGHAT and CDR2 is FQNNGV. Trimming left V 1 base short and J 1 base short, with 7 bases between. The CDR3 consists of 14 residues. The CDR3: CASSLGRGNTEAFF. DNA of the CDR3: TGTGCCAGCAGCTTAGGACGGGGGAACACTGAAGCTTTCTTT.

CDR3 loop: CASSFTKQETQYF. The CDR3 DNA is TGTGCCAGCAGCTTTACTAAACAAGAGACCCAGTACTTC. This chain joins TRBV5-4 and TRBJ2-5; D not certain. Between the trimmed V and J ends, which lost 2 bases and 2 bases, there was a span of 7 bases. The germline gives CDR1 SGHNT, CDR2 YYREEE (reference sequence). This CDR3 has 13 amino acids.

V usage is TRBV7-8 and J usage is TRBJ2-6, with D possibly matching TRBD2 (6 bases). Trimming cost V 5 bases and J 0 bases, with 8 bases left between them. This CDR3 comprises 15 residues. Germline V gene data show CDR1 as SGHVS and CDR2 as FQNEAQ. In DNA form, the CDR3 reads TGTGCCAGCAGCGTCGGGAGCTCTGGGGCCAACGTCCTGACTTTC. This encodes CASSVGSSGANVLTF.

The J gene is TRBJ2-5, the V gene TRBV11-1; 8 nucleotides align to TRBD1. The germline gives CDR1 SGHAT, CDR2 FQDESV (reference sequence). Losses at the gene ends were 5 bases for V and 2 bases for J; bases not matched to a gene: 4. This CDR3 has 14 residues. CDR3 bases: TGTGCCAGCAGCCGACAGGGGCTACAAGAGACCCAGTACTTC. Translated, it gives CASSRQGLQETQYF.

CDR3 loop: CASSPVAGGTYEQYF. The DNA of the CDR3 is TGTGCCAGCAGCCCCGTGGCAGGGGGTACTTACGAGCAGTACTTC. The chain carries TRBV7-3 and TRBJ2-7, with 7 bases lining up with TRBD1. CDR3 length: 15 residues. V was clipped by 5 bases and J by 4 bases; unmatched bases: 11. Germline CDR1 is SGHTA and CDR2 is FQGTGA.

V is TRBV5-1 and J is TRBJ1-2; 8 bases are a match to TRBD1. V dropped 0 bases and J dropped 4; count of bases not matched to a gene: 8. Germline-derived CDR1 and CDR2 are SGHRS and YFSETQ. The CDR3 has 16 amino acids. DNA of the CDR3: TGCGCCAGCAGCTTGGATTTACAGGGGGGGCTCTATGGCTACACCTTC. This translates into CASSLDLQGGLYGYTF.

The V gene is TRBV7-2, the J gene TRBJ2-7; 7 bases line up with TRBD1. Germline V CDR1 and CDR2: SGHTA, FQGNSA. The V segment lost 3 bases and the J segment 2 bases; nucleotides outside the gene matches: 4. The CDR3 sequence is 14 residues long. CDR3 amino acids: CASSFTGAAYEQYF. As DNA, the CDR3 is TGTGCCAGCAGCTTCACAGGGGCGGCCTACGAGCAGTACTTC.

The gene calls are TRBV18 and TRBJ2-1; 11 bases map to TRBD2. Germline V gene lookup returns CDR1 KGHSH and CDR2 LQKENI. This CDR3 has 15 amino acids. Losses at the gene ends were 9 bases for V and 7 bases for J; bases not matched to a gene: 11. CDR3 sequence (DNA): TGTGCCAGTAAACCGGGACTAGCGGAGGGGAATGAGCAGTTCTTC. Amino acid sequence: CASKPGLAEGNEQFF.

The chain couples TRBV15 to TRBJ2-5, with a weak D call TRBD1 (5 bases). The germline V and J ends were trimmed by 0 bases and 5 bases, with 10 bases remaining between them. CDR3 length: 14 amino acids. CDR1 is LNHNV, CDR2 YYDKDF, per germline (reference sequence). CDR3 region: CATSRDRARETQYF. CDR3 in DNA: TGTGCCACCAGCAGAGACAGGGCTCGGGAGACCCAGTACTTC.

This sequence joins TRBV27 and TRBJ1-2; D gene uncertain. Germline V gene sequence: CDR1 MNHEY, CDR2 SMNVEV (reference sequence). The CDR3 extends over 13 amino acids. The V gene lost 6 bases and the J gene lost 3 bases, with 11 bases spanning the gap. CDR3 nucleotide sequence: TGTGCCAGCAGCCGACAAGGTTACTATGGCTACACCTTC. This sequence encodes CASSRQGYYGYTF.

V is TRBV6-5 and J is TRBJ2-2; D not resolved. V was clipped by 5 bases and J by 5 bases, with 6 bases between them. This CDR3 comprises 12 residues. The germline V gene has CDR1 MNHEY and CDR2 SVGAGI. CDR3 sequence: CASSLSTGELFF. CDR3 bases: TGTGCCAGCAGTCTCAGTACCGGGGAGCTGTTTTTT.